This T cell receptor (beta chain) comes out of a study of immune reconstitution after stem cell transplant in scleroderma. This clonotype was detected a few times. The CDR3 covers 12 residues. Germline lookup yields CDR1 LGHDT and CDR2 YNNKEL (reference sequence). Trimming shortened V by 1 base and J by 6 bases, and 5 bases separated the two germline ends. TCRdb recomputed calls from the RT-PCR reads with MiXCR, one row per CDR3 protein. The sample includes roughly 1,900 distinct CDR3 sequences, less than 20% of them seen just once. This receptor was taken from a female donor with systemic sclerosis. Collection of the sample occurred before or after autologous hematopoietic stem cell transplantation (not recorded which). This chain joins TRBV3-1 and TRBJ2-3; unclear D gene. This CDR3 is CASSQVVDTQYF. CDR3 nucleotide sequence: TGTGCCAGCAGCCAAGTAGTGGATACGCAGTATTTT.